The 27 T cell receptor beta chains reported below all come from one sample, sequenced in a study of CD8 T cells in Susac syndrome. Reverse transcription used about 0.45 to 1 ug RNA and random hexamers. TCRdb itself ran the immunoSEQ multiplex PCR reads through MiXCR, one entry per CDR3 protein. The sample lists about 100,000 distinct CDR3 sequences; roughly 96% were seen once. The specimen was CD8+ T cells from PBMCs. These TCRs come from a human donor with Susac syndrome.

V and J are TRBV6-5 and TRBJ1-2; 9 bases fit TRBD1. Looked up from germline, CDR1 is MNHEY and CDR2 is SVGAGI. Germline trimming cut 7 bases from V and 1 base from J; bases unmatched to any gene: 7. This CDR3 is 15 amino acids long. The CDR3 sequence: CASTLGQGLNYGYTF. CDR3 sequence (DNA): TGTGCCAGCACCCTGGGACAGGGCCTTAACTATGGCTACACCTTC.

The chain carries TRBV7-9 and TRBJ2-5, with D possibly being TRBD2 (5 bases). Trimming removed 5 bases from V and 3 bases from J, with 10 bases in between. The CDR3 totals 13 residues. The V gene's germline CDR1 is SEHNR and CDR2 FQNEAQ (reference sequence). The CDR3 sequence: CASSPRVEETQYF. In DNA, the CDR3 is TGTGCCAGCAGCCCGCGGGTAGAAGAGACCCAGTACTTC. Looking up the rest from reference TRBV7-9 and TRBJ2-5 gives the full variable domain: DTGVSQNPRHKITKRGQNVTFRCDPISEHNRLYWYRQTLGQGPEFLTYFQNEAQLEKSRLLSDRFSAERPKGSFSTLEIQRTEQGDSAMYLCASSPRVEETQYFGPGTRLLVL.

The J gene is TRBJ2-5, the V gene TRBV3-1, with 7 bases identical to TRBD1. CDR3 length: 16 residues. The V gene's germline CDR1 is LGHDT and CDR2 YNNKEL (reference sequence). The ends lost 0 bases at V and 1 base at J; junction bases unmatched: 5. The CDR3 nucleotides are TGTGCCAGCAGCCAAGATGGGACAGTGAGCCAAGAGACCCAGTACTTC. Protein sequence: CASSQDGTVSQETQYF.

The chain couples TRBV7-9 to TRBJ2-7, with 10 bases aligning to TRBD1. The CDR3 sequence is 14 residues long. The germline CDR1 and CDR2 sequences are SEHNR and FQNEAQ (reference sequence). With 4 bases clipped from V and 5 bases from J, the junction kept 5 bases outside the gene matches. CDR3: CASSSTGGWDEQYF. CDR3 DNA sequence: TGTGCCAGCAGCTCGACAGGGGGCTGGGACGAGCAGTACTTC.

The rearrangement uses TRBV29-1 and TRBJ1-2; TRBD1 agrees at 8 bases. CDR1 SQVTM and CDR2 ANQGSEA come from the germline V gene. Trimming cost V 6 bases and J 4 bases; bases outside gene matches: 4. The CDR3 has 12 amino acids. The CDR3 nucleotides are TGCAGCGTAGGAGACAGGGGCTATGGCTACACCTTC. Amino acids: CSVGDRGYGYTF.

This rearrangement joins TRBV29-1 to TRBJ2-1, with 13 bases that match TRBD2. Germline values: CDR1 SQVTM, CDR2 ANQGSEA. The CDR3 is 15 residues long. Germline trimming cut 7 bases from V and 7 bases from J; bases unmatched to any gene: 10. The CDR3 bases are TGCAGCGCCCTAATCACTAGCGGGAGGGATAATGAGCAGTTCTTC. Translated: CSALITSGRDNEQFF.

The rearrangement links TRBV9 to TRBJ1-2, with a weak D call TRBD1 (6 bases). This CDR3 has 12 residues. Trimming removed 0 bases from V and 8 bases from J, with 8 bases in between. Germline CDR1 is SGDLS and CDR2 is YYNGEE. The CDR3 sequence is CASSVEGGGYTF. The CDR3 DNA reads TGTGCCAGCAGCGTAGAGGGGGGAGGCTACACCTTC.

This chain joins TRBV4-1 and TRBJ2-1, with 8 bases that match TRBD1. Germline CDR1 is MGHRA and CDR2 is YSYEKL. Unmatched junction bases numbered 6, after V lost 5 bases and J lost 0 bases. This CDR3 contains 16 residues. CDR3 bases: TGCGCCAGCAGCACCGGACAGGGAAGCTCCTACAATGAGCAGTTCTTC. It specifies CASSTGQGSSYNEQFF.

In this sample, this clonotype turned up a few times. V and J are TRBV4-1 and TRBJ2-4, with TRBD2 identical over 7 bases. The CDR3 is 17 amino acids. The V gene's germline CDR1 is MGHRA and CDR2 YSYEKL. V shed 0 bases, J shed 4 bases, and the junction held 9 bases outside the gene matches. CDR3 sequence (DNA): TGCGCCAGCAGCCAAGAGGAGTCGACTAGCCCTAAAAACATTCAGTACTTC. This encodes CASSQEESTSPKNIQYF.

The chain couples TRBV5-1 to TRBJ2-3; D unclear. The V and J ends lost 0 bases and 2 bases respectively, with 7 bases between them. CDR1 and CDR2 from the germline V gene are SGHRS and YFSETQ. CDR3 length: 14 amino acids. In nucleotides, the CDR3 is TGCGCCAGCAGCTTGGAATGGTACACAGATACGCAGTATTTT. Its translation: CASSLEWYTDTQYF.

In nucleotides, the CDR3 is TGTGCCAGCAGTCGAAGTTTTTCCGGTGGGGCCAACGTCCTGACTTTC. This translates into CASSRSFSGGANVLTF. The V call is TRBV27, the J call TRBJ2-6; the D is unclear. Trimming shortened V by 5 bases and J by 3 bases, and 14 bases separated the two germline ends. The CDR3 covers 16 residues. Per the germline V gene, CDR1 is MNHEY and CDR2 is SMNVEV (reference sequence).

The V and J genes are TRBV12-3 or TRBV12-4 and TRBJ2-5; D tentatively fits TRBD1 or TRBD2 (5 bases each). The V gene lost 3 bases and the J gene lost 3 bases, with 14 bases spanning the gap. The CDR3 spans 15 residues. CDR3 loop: CASSFHWDGKETQYF. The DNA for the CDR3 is TGTGCCAGCAGTTTCCACTGGGACGGAAAAGAGACCCAGTACTTC.

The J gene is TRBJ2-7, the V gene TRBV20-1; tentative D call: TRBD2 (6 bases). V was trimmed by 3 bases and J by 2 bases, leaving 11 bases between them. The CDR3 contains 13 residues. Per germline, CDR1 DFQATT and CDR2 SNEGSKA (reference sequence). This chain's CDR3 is CSASASETYEQYF. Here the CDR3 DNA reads TGCAGTGCTAGCGCTAGCGAAACCTACGAGCAGTACTTC.

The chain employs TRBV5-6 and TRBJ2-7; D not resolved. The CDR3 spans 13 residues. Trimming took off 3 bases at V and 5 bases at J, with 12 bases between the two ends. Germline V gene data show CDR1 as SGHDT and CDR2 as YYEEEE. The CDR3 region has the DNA TGTGCCAGCAGCTCCCCGGGTCCGCACGAGCAGTACTTC. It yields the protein CASSSPGPHEQYF. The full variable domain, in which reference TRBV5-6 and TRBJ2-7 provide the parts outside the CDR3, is DAGVTQSPTHLIKTRGQQVTLRCSPKSGHDTVSWYQQALGQGPQFIFQYYEEEERQRGNFPDRFSGHQFPNYSSELNVNALLLGDSALYLCASSSPGPHEQYFGPGTRLTVT.

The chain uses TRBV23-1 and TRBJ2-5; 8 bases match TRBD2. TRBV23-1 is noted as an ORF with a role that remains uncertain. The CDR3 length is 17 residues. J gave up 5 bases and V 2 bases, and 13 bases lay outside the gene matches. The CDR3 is CASSQIPSGGARETQYF. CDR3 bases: TGCGCCAGCAGTCAAATTCCGAGCGGGGGCGCCCGGGAGACCCAGTACTTC.

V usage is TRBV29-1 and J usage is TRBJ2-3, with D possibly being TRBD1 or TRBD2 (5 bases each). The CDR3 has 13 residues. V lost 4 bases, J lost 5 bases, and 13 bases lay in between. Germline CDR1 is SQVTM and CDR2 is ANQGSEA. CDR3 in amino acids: CSVVRGREDTQYF. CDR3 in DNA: TGCAGCGTTGTTCGGGGACGGGAAGATACGCAGTATTTT.

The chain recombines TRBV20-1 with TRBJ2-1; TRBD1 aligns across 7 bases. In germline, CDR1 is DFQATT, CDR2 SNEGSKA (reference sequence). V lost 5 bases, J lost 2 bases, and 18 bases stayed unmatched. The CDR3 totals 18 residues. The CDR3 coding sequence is TGCAGTGCTCGAAGAGAGGGGGCCGGGGCGGTACCCTACAATGAGCAGTTCTTC. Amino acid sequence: CSARREGAGAVPYNEQFF.

As DNA, the CDR3 is TGCAGCGTTGAGGGGATGCATGAGCAGTTCTTC. Translated: CSVEGMHEQFF. The chain combines TRBV29-1 with TRBJ2-1; no clear D. The germline V gene encodes CDR1 SQVTM and CDR2 ANQGSEA. Deletions cut 3 bases from V and 8 bases from J, with 8 bases between. The CDR3 runs to 11 residues.

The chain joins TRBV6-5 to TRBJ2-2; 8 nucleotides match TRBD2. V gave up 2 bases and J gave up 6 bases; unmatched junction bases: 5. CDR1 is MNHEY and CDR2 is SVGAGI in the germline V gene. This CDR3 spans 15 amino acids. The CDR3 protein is CASSYAGLVSGELFF. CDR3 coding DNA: TGTGCCAGCAGTTACGCGGGACTAGTGTCCGGGGAGCTGTTTTTT.

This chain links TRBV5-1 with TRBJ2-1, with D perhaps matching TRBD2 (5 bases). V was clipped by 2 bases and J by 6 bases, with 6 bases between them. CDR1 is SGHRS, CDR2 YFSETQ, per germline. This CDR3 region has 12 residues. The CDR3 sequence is CASSFEGNEQFF. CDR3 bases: TGCGCCAGCAGCTTTGAGGGCAATGAGCAGTTCTTC.

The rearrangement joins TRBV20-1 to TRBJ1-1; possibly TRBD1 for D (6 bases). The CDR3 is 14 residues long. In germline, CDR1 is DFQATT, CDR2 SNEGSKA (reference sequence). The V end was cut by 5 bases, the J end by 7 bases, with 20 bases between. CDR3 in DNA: TGCAGTGCTGGGGGGCAGGGCCGAACCCTTGAAGCTTTCTTT. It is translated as CSAGGQGRTLEAFF.

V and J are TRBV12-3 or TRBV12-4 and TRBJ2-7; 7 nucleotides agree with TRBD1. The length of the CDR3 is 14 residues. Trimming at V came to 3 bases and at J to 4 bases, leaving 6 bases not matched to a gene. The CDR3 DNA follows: TGTGCCAGCAGTTTTATGGCAGGGGGTTACGAGCAGTACTTC. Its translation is CASSFMAGGYEQYF.

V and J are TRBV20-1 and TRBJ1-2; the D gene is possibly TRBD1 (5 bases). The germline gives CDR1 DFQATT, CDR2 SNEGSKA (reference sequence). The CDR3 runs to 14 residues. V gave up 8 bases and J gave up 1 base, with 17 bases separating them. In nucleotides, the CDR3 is TGCAGTCTTGCCGGGACTCCGTATAACTATGGCTACACCTTC. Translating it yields CSLAGTPYNYGYTF.

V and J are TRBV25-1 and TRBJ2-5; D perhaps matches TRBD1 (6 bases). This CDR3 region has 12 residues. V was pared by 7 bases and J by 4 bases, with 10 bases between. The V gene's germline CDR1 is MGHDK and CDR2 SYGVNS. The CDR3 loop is CASNRDRETQYF. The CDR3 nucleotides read TGTGCCAGCAACAGGGATAGAGAGACCCAGTACTTC.

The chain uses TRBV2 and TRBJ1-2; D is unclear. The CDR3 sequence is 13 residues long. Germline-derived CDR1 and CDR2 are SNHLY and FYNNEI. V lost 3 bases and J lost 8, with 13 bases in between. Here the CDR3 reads CASSDIGFIGYTF. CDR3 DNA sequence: TGTGCCAGCAGTGACATTGGGTTCATAGGCTACACCTTC.

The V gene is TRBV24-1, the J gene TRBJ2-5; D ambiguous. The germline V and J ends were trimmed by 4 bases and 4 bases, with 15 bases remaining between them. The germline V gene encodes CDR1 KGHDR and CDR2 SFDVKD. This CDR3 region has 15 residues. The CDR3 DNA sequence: TGTGCCACCAGTGACCCCGCACTGGGCCGAGAGACCCAGTACTTC. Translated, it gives CATSDPALGRETQYF.

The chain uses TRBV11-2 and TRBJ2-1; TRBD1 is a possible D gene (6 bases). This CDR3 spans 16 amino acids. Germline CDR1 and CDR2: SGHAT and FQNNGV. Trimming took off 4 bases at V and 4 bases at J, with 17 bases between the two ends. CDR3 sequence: CASSSFRNGQYNEQFF. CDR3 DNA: TGTGCCAGCAGCTCCTTTCGAAACGGACAGTACAATGAGCAGTTCTTC.